A selection of T cell receptor beta chains follows, all from one sample in a study of blood T cell repertoires in COVID-19. Some clones are missing from TCRdb's copy, which holds only in-frame ones; the method was immunoSEQ multiplex PCR. Here the sample spans fewer than 250,000 clones, approximately 80% being singletons. What was sequenced was peripheral blood. The receptors stem from a woman between 45 and 65 years old with acute or convalescent COVID-19. CDR3s include the opening cysteine and the closing phenylalanine or tryptophan. D genes are given only for firm matches. For some rows the clone size is stated as once, few or many, or as a class when expanded; others skip it.

V gene: TRBV30
D gene: NA
J gene: TRBJ1-5
clone size: NA
CDR3 protein: CAWSGAGGTSNQPQHF
CDR3 DNA: TGTGCCTGGAGTGGAGCGGGGGGGACTTCAAATCAGCCCCAGCATTTT

V gene: TRBV4-1
D gene: NA
J gene: TRBJ2-1
clone size: NA
CDR3 protein: CASSQDLAGSSYNEQFF
CDR3 DNA: TGCGCCAGCAGCCAAGATCTCGCGGGTAGCTCCTACAATGAGCAGTTCTTC

V gene: TRBV6-5
D gene: TRBD2
J gene: TRBJ2-1
clone size: NA
CDR3 protein: CASSLHGGASYNEQFF
CDR3 DNA: TGTGCCAGCAGTTTGCACGGGGGGGCGTCCTACAATGAGCAGTTCTTC

V gene: TRBV6-5
D gene: NA
J gene: TRBJ1-4
clone size: NA
CDR3 protein: CASSFSQTNEKLFF
CDR3 DNA: TGTGCCAGCAGTTTCTCCCAAACTAATGAAAAACTGTTTTTT

V gene: TRBV9
D gene: NA
J gene: TRBJ1-1
clone size: NA
CDR3 protein: CASSERQTMLNTEAFF
CDR3 DNA: TGTGCCAGCAGCGAACGACAGACAATGCTTAACACTGAAGCTTTCTTT

V gene: TRBV24-1
D gene: TRBD2
J gene: TRBJ2-1
clone size: NA
CDR3 protein: CATSDFPGGPNEQFF
CDR3 DNA: TGTGCCACCAGTGATTTCCCGGGAGGTCCCAATGAGCAGTTCTTC

V gene: TRBV19
D gene: NA
J gene: TRBJ1-1
clone size: NA
CDR3 protein: CASGDDRLNTEAFF
CDR3 DNA: TGTGCCAGTGGGGATGACAGACTGAACACTGAAGCTTTCTTT

V gene: TRBV24-1
D gene: TRBD2
J gene: TRBJ2-1
clone size: NA
CDR3 protein: CATTVRLAGGIEQFF
CDR3 DNA: TGTGCCACCACAGTCCGACTAGCGGGAGGCATCGAGCAGTTCTTC

V gene: TRBV27
D gene: TRBD2
J gene: TRBJ2-7
clone size: NA
CDR3 protein: CASSSLATYEQYF
CDR3 DNA: TGTGCCAGCAGTTCACTAGCGACCTACGAGCAGTACTTC

V gene: TRBV12-3/TRBV12-4
D gene: TRBD1
J gene: TRBJ2-1
clone size: NA
CDR3 protein: CASSGTADNEQFF
CDR3 DNA: TGTGCCAGCAGTGGGACAGCCGACAATGAGCAGTTCTTC

V gene: TRBV9
D gene: TRBD2
J gene: TRBJ2-2
clone size: NA
CDR3 protein: CASSVEGTRLPGELFF
CDR3 DNA: TGTGCCAGCAGCGTAGAGGGGACTAGGCTACCCGGGGAGCTGTTTTTT

V gene: TRBV7-2
D gene: NA
J gene: TRBJ1-5
clone size: NA
CDR3 protein: CASSLSSRPQHF
CDR3 DNA: TGTGCCAGCAGCTTAAGTTCCAGGCCCCAGCATTTT

V gene: TRBV4-1
D gene: NA
J gene: TRBJ2-2
clone size: NA
CDR3 protein: CASSAEGARSGELFF
CDR3 DNA: TGCGCCAGTTCTGCGGAAGGGGCTCGGTCCGGGGAGCTGTTTTTT

V gene: TRBV19
D gene: NA
J gene: TRBJ2-1
clone size: NA
CDR3 protein: CASRKATGSSYNEQFF
CDR3 DNA: TGTGCCAGTAGAAAGGCAACAGGGAGCTCCTACAATGAGCAGTTCTTC

V gene: TRBV24-1
D gene: TRBD1
J gene: TRBJ2-5
clone size: NA
CDR3 protein: CATSEWDRDQETQYF
CDR3 DNA: TGTGCCACCAGTGAGTGGGACAGGGACCAAGAGACCCAGTACTTC

V gene: TRBV28
D gene: NA
J gene: TRBJ1-4
clone size: once
CDR3 protein: CASSFGGASNEKLFF
CDR3 DNA: TGTGCCAGCAGTTTTGGGGGCGCCAGTAATGAAAAACTGTTTTTT

V gene: TRBV25-1
D gene: TRBD2
J gene: TRBJ2-2
clone size: NA
CDR3 protein: CATSTSGRARNTGELFF
CDR3 DNA: TGTGCCACCTCGACTAGCGGGAGGGCCAGGAACACCGGGGAGCTGTTTTTT

V gene: TRBV19
D gene: NA
J gene: TRBJ2-1
clone size: NA
CDR3 protein: CASRVGLYNEQFF
CDR3 DNA: TGTGCCAGTAGGGTTGGACTTTACAATGAGCAGTTCTTC

V gene: TRBV9
D gene: NA
J gene: TRBJ2-7
clone size: NA
CDR3 protein: CASSANSYEQYF
CDR3 DNA: TGTGCCAGCAGCGCCAACTCCTACGAGCAGTACTTC

V gene: TRBV9
D gene: TRBD1
J gene: TRBJ1-5
clone size: NA
CDR3 protein: CASSAGPTGHQPQHF
CDR3 DNA: TGTGCCAGCAGCGCCGGACCGACAGGGCATCAGCCCCAGCATTTT

V gene: TRBV18
D gene: TRBD1
J gene: TRBJ2-5
clone size: NA
CDR3 protein: CASSPNTGQKETQYF
CDR3 DNA: TGTGCCAGCTCACCTAATACGGGACAGAAAGAGACCCAGTACTTC

V gene: TRBV5-1
D gene: TRBD2
J gene: TRBJ2-3
clone size: NA
CDR3 protein: CASSLVASGTIDTQYF
CDR3 DNA: TGCGCCAGCAGCTTGGTGGCTAGCGGTACGATAGATACGCAGTATTTT

V gene: TRBV11-2
D gene: TRBD1
J gene: TRBJ2-7
clone size: NA
CDR3 protein: CASSLGTGGAREQYF
CDR3 DNA: TGTGCCAGCAGCCTCGGGACAGGGGGCGCGAGGGAGCAGTACTTC

V gene: TRBV28
D gene: TRBD1
J gene: TRBJ1-2
clone size: NA
CDR3 protein: CASRVRDRSGYTF
CDR3 DNA: TGTGCCAGCAGGGTCCGGGACAGGAGTGGCTACACCTTC

V gene: TRBV19
D gene: NA
J gene: TRBJ1-2
clone size: NA
CDR3 protein: CASSMQASYGYTF
CDR3 DNA: TGTGCCAGTAGTATGCAGGCCTCCTATGGCTACACCTTC

V gene: TRBV7-6
D gene: NA
J gene: TRBJ1-1
clone size: few
CDR3 protein: CASSSGRTEAFF
CDR3 DNA: TGTGCCAGCAGTTCCGGTCGAACTGAAGCTTTCTTT

V gene: TRBV10-1
D gene: NA
J gene: TRBJ2-1
clone size: NA
CDR3 protein: CASSETDGGQFF
CDR3 DNA: TGCGCCAGCAGTGAGACGGACGGGGGACAGTTCTTC

V gene: TRBV7-6
D gene: NA
J gene: TRBJ2-1
clone size: NA
CDR3 protein: CASSSGLAARSSYNEQFF
CDR3 DNA: TGTGCCAGCAGCTCCGGACTGGCAGCAAGGTCCTCCTACAATGAGCAGTTCTTC

V gene: TRBV5-6
D gene: TRBD1
J gene: TRBJ2-2
clone size: NA
CDR3 protein: CASSTRQGTGELFF
CDR3 DNA: TGTGCCAGCAGCACTAGACAGGGGACCGGGGAGCTGTTTTTT

V gene: TRBV4-2
D gene: TRBD1
J gene: TRBJ1-2
clone size: NA
CDR3 protein: CASSQGGTGVIYGYTF
CDR3 DNA: TGTGCCAGCAGCCAAGGTGGGACAGGGGTAATCTATGGCTACACCTTC

V gene: TRBV2
D gene: TRBD2
J gene: TRBJ2-1
clone size: NA
CDR3 protein: CASSPSGGAPNEQFF
CDR3 DNA: TGTGCCAGCAGTCCAAGCGGGGGGGCCCCCAATGAGCAGTTCTTC

V gene: TRBV29-1
D gene: NA
J gene: TRBJ1-2
clone size: NA
CDR3 protein: CSVEGSPRGYTF
CDR3 DNA: TGCAGCGTTGAAGGTTCCCCGAGGGGCTACACCTTC

V gene: TRBV27
D gene: TRBD1
J gene: TRBJ2-7
clone size: NA
CDR3 protein: CASSTGQGKTYEQYF
CDR3 DNA: TGTGCCAGCAGTACTGGACAGGGAAAGACCTACGAGCAGTACTTC

V gene: TRBV2
D gene: NA
J gene: TRBJ2-7
clone size: few
CDR3 protein: CASTPDDIREQYF
CDR3 DNA: TGTGCCAGCACCCCCGACGACATACGCGAGCAGTACTTC

V gene: TRBV2
D gene: TRBD1
J gene: TRBJ1-5
clone size: few
CDR3 protein: CASSESGGADQPQHF
CDR3 DNA: TGTGCCAGCAGTGAATCAGGGGGCGCGGATCAGCCCCAGCATTTT

V gene: TRBV12-3/TRBV12-4
D gene: NA
J gene: TRBJ1-4
clone size: NA
CDR3 protein: CASSSNEKLFF
CDR3 DNA: TGTGCCAGCAGTTCGAATGAAAAACTGTTTTTT

V gene: TRBV18
D gene: NA
J gene: TRBJ1-1
clone size: NA
CDR3 protein: CASSPRRENTEAFF
CDR3 DNA: TGTGCCAGCTCCCCGAGACGGGAGAACACTGAAGCTTTCTTT